Many counts were recorded for the clone carrying this TCR beta chain. Its cognate antigen is unknown. The data are from a study of spatial heterogeneity in lung cancer. Study-level results: It was found that expanded intratumoral alpha and beta TCR counts tracked tumor mutation counts.

Each CDR3 protein is one row after TCRdb ran MiXCR on the 5' RACE reads. The repertoire includes over 8,500 distinct CDR3 sequences, roughly an eighth of them detected once, and 13% to 15% sits in the top ten. Time point specified: sample taken at primary tumor resection. The trim removed 0 bases at V and 10 bases at J, leaving 8 bases unmatched. Germline V gives CDR1 DFQATT, CDR2 SNEGSKA (reference sequence). The CDR3 length is 13 residues. The sample consisted of lung tumor tissue, taken at surgery. J is TRBJ2-7 and V is TRBV20-1; 8 bases agree with TRBD1. The TCR was taken from a male donor with early-stage non-small cell lung cancer. In nucleotides, the CDR3 is TGCAGTGCTAGAGATCGGGCAGGGGGCGATCAGTACTTC. Protein sequence: CSARDRAGGDQYF.